This TCR beta chain was sequenced for a study of blood T cell repertoires in COVID-19 (TCRdb year 2020). Describing the broader study: The collaborator samples originated in the United States, Italy and Spain and spanned the acute and convalescent phases of COVID-19. The prospective study material was composed of cDNA or gDNA derived from T cells, B-cell-depleted T cells, or PBMCs. Deeply sampled blood TCRbeta repertoires from subjects exposed to, actively infected with, or recovered from COVID-19 were included in the dataset. The repertoires were released in a freely available public database meant as a resource for research on the immune response to SARS-CoV-2. The samples were drawn from two sources: the first 160 participants of the ongoing ImmuneRACE study, and 1,000 to 1,500 subjects contributed by 6 global collaborators. The sample metadata nearly always contained a de-identified subject ID, COVID-19 status, age in years and sex. Where available, HLA class I and class II types were obtained from metadata supplied by the sample provider rather than from assay-based typing.

Results and caveats for the whole study, not just this receptor: Clinical and demographic metadata were provided uncurated, with the amount varying by source and participant.

Another Seattle source contributed samples from volunteer blood donors who had recovered from COVID-19. Whole blood was collected in K2EDTA tubes by collaborating institutions according to the institutions' own protocols. For TCRbeta analysis, collaborator samples were shipped as frozen whole blood, as isolated PBMCs, or as DNA extracted from either sample type. CDR1 is given as SGHNT and CDR2 as YENEEA, both from the germline V gene. The CDR3 covers 15 residues, taking in both the cysteine and the phenylalanine. Just the 45-base CDR3 DNA is kept, in frame starting at base 1. V drops 0 bases and J drops 9 bases, leaving 15 bases in between. As for this clone: Its antigen specificity is not known. Base qualities were left out, and no much larger clone turns up one base away.

The immunoSEQ Assay, a bias-controlled multiplex PCR, was used to amplify TCRbeta CDR3 regions from genomic DNA. On the study's bioinformatics: Within the assay, amplification of reference gene primers was used to estimate how many nucleated cells each sample contained. To quantify the absolute abundance of each unique TCRbeta CDR3 rearrangement, sequence reads were collapsed and filtered. For each sample, productive Simpson clonality was calculated as the square root of Simpson's diversity index over productive rearrangements. TCRdb mirrors the immuneACCESS table, restricted to in-frame sequences. Some clones are absent from its copies; in checked studies, under half trace to an unresolved V gene, and the reason for the others is unknown. V and J calls and clone size follow that table, whereas D and trimming were derived from the DNA. This sample comprises about 280,000 clones, 75% to 90% of them detected only once. The ten largest make up roughly 2.1% of the sample.

The rearrangement joined TRBV11-3 to TRBJ2-1; the D gene is perhaps TRBD2, from 6 matching bases. Sequencing was done on a sample of peripheral blood. This sequence was found in a woman aged 30 to 39 who had recovered from COVID-19. The nucleotide sequence reads TGTGCCAGCAGCTTAGACCCCCGGGACTCAGGTGAGCAGTTCTTC. Its translation reads: CASSLDPRDSGEQFF.